Below are 29 T cell receptor beta chains sequenced from a single sample in a study of T cell responses to AZD1222 COVID-19 vaccine. The repertoire was sequenced with immunoSEQ multiplex PCR; TCRdb's copy has only in-frame clones and lacks some. The sample lists over 100,000 clones; roughly 87% were seen once. Sequencing was performed on peripheral blood, taken on day 0 of AZD1222 vaccination. These receptors were collected from an adult in good health.

This sequence joins TRBV7-6 and TRBJ1-4; 7 bases agree with TRBD1. The V segment lost 5 bases and the J segment 4 bases; nucleotides outside the gene matches: 7. The CDR3 extends over 15 amino acids. Germline loops: CDR1 SGHVS, CDR2 FNYEAQ. The CDR3 is CASSPFQGGNEKLFF. The CDR3 DNA reads as TGTGCCAGCAGCCCTTTCCAGGGGGGTAATGAAAAACTGTTTTTT. Using reference TRBV7-6 and TRBJ1-4 for the parts outside the CDR3, the full variable domain is GAGVSQSPRYKVTKRGQDVALRCDPISGHVSLYWYRQALGQGPEFLTYFNYEAQQDKSGLPNDRFSAERPEGSISTLTIQRTEQRDSAMYRCASSPFQGGNEKLFFGSGTQLSVL.

The genes are TRBV19 and TRBJ1-5, with 9 nucleotides matching TRBD1. Germline-derived CDR1 and CDR2 are LNHDA and SQIVND (reference sequence). After removal of 10 bases from V and 9 bases from J, the junction contained 7 bases not matched to a gene. This CDR3 is 12 amino acids long. The CDR3 bases are TGTGCCACTGGGACAGGGTGGAGGCCCCAGCATTTT. It encodes CATGTGWRPQHF.

The chain couples TRBV7-9 to TRBJ1-4, with D maybe TRBD1 (6 bases). The germline V gene encodes CDR1 SEHNR and CDR2 FQNEAQ (reference sequence). The CDR3 covers 18 residues. V lost 4 bases and J lost 4, with 22 bases in between. This chain's CDR3 is CASSSSFGTPFNNEKLFF. The DNA for the CDR3 is TGTGCCAGCAGCTCCTCGTTTGGGACACCTTTTAATAATGAAAAACTGTTTTTT. Full variable domain (outside the CDR3, taken from reference TRBV7-9 and TRBJ1-4): DTGVSQNPRHKITKRGQNVTFRCDPISEHNRLYWYRQTLGQGPEFLTYFQNEAQLEKSRLLSDRFSAERPKGSFSTLEIQRTEQGDSAMYLCASSSSFGTPFNNEKLFFGSGTQLSVL.

This chain links TRBV27 with TRBJ2-7, with D unclear. This CDR3 spans 13 amino acids. V lost 5 bases to trimming and J lost 4 bases, with 12 bases between them. CDR1 MNHEY and CDR2 SMNVEV come from the germline V gene (reference sequence). The CDR3, as DNA: TGTGCCAGCAGTCCGACCACAGAATACGAGCAGTACTTC. Translated: CASSPTTEYEQYF.

The chain joins TRBV6-4 to TRBJ2-1; 10 bases are a match to TRBD2. V trimming: 5 bases; J trimming: 9 bases; junction bases outside the gene matches: 4. CDR1 MRHNA and CDR2 SNTAGT come from the germline V gene. The CDR3 loop spans 13 amino acids. The CDR3 loop reads CASSPGLATEQFF. In nucleotides, the CDR3 is TGTGCCAGCAGTCCGGGACTAGCGACTGAGCAGTTCTTC.

The chain links TRBV11-2 to TRBJ1-3, with D uncertain. CDR1 SGHAT and CDR2 FQNNGV come from the germline V gene. With 4 bases removed from V and 2 bases from J, the gap between germline ends came to 12 bases. The length of the CDR3 is 15 residues. DNA for the CDR3: TGTGCCAGCAGCTATGGCACAGCACCTGGAAACACCATATATTTT. Translation: CASSYGTAPGNTIYF.

V is TRBV4-1 and J is TRBJ2-7, with 11 bases fitting TRBD2. V lost 0 bases and J lost 1; bases outside the gene matches: 2. Germline CDR1 reads MGHRA; CDR2 reads YSYEKL. CDR3 size: 16 residues. The CDR3 protein is CASSQEGTSGSYEQYF. CDR3 DNA: TGCGCCAGCAGCCAAGAAGGGACTAGCGGATCCTACGAGCAGTACTTC.

V gene TRBV30 combines with J gene TRBJ1-4; tentatively, D is TRBD1 (6 bases). Deletions cut 0 bases from V and 1 base from J, with 12 bases between. This CDR3 has 16 residues. Germline values: CDR1 GTSNPN, CDR2 SVGIG (reference sequence). CDR3 amino acids: CAWSVRTGRTNEKLFF. The CDR3 coding sequence is TGTGCCTGGAGTGTGCGAACAGGGCGAACTAATGAAAAACTGTTTTTT. The full variable domain, with the rest looked up from reference TRBV30 and TRBJ1-4, is SQTIHQWPATLVQPVGSPLSLECTVEGTSNPNLYWYRQAAGRGLQLLFYSVGIGQISSEVPQNLSASRPQDRQFILSSKKLLLSDSGFYLCAWSVRTGRTNEKLFFGSGTQLSVL.

This sequence joins TRBV10-3 and TRBJ2-3, with D unclear. CDR1 and CDR2 from the germline V gene are ENHRY and SYGVKD. Trimming left V 6 bases short and J 6 bases short, with 13 bases between. The CDR3 contains 13 residues. CDR3 region: CAISENREDTQYF. CDR3 DNA sequence: TGTGCCATCAGCGAGAATAGAGAGGATACGCAGTATTTT.

V gene TRBV11-2 combines with J gene TRBJ2-7; TRBD1 aligns across 9 bases. This CDR3 is 14 amino acids long. With 4 bases clipped from V and 4 bases from J, the junction kept 5 bases outside the gene matches. Germline values: CDR1 SGHAT, CDR2 FQNNGV. The CDR3 region has the DNA TGTGCCAGCAGCTCCCTACAGGGGGCATACGAGCAGTACTTC. As protein: CASSSLQGAYEQYF.

The chain has TRBV7-2 and TRBJ1-4, with D possibly TRBD1 on 5 matching bases. The CDR3 is 16 amino acids. Germline V gene lookup returns CDR1 SGHTA and CDR2 FQGNSA. V lost 0 bases and J 5 bases, leaving 13 bases between the germline ends. CDR3 loop: CASSLAPPGLNEKLFF. The CDR3 region has the DNA TGTGCCAGCAGCTTAGCACCGCCAGGGCTAAATGAAAAACTGTTTTTT. The whole variable domain, remainder taken from reference TRBV7-2 and TRBJ1-4, is GAGVSQSPSNKVTEKGKDVELRCDPISGHTALYWYRQSLGQGLEFLIYFQGNSAPDKSGLPSDRFSAERTGGSVSTLTIQRTQQEDSAVYLCASSLAPPGLNEKLFFGSGTQLSVL.

The chain joins TRBV21-1 to TRBJ1-5; TRBD1, the table's D call, was not compared with the DNA. TRBV21-1 has pseudogene status. This CDR3 contains 15 residues. The CDR3 bases are TGTGCCAGCAGCGGACAGGGGGCTGGCAATCAGCCCCAGCATTTT. Translated, it gives CASSGQGAGNQPQHF.

V is TRBV29-1 and J is TRBJ2-3; D is ambiguous. The CDR3 contains 14 residues. With 6 bases removed from V and 6 bases from J, the gap between germline ends came to 19 bases. CDR1 SQVTM and CDR2 ANQGSEA come from the germline V gene. This CDR3 is CSVRPLGNEDTQYF. The CDR3 coding sequence is TGCAGCGTCCGTCCCTTAGGGAACGAGGATACGCAGTATTTT.

This rearrangement joins TRBV28 to TRBJ1-2; D remains ambiguous. The CDR3 sequence is 16 residues long. CDR1 MDHEN and CDR2 SYDVKM come from the germline V gene. Trimming took 4 bases from V and 0 from J, leaving 15 bases between them. In DNA, the CDR3 is TGTGCCAGCAGTTCCCTCAGCCCCAAATCTAACTATGGCTACACCTTC. It codes for CASSSLSPKSNYGYTF.

This rearrangement joins TRBV7-9 to TRBJ1-2; 7 bases fit TRBD1. CDR1 and CDR2 (germline): SEHNR, FQNEAQ (reference sequence). The V segment lost 5 bases and the J segment 10 bases; nucleotides outside the gene matches: 7. This CDR3 has 12 residues. The CDR3 DNA reads as TGTGCCAGCAGCAGACAAACAGGGGACTACACCTTC. This encodes CASSRQTGDYTF.

The chain links TRBV6-5 to TRBJ2-2, with D perhaps TRBD2 (7 bases). Looked up from germline, CDR1 is MNHEY and CDR2 is SVGAGI. Between the trimmed V and J ends, which lost 4 bases and 5 bases, there was a span of 14 bases. CDR3 size: 15 residues. The chain's CDR3 is CASSLQGGGTGELFF. The DNA of the CDR3 is TGTGCCAGCAGTTTACAGGGAGGGGGGACCGGGGAGCTGTTTTTT.

The chain links TRBV4-3 to TRBJ2-3; D gene uncertain. Germline V CDR1 and CDR2: LGHNA, YSLEER. Trimming removed 1 base at V and 3 bases at J, with 5 bases between. This CDR3 comprises 13 residues. The CDR3 loop reads CASSQGATDTQYF. The CDR3 DNA follows: TGCGCCAGCAGCCAAGGCGCGACAGATACGCAGTATTTT.

Ten or more counts support this clone. CDR3 residues: CASALGTYNEQFF. For the CDR3, the DNA is TGTGCCAGCGCTTTAGGCACCTACAATGAGCAGTTCTTC. The chain employs TRBV27 and TRBJ2-1, with no clear D. There are 13 residues in the CDR3. Germline assignment: CDR1 MNHEY and CDR2 SMNVEV (reference sequence). Trimming shortened V by 8 bases and J by 2 bases, and 10 bases separated the two germline ends.

In this sample, this clone turned up once. J is TRBJ1-1 and V is TRBV5-8; possible D gene TRBD1, 5 bases. Looked up from germline, CDR1 is SGHTS and CDR2 is YDEGEE. The CDR3 loop spans 15 amino acids. The V and J ends lost 4 bases and 11 bases respectively, with 24 bases between them. CDR3: CASSHATGPDRSAFF. The CDR3 nucleotides are TGTGCCAGCAGCCATGCTACGGGGCCCGATAGATCGGCTTTCTTT.

V is TRBV4-1 and J is TRBJ2-1; unclear D gene. Trimming removed 1 base from V and 7 bases from J, with 8 bases in between. This CDR3 region has 13 residues. The germline gives CDR1 MGHRA, CDR2 YSYEKL. CDR3 region: CASSQALGNEQFF. The DNA of the CDR3 is TGCGCCAGCAGCCAAGCCTTAGGTAATGAGCAGTTCTTC.

The chain has TRBV6-2 or TRBV6-3 and TRBJ1-2; D gene unclear. V lost 2 bases, J lost 3 bases, and 7 bases lay in between. Germline loops: CDR1 MNHEY, CDR2 SVGEGT. The CDR3 loop spans 13 amino acids. Here the CDR3 reads CASSYGMDYGYTF. The CDR3 bases are TGTGCCAGCAGTTACGGTATGGACTATGGCTACACCTTC.

This clone has a handful of counts. This rearrangement joins TRBV7-9 to TRBJ2-1; the match to TRBD2 covers 12 bases. The CDR3 covers 19 residues. V shed 5 bases, J shed 2 bases, and the junction held 13 bases outside the gene matches. CDR1 and CDR2 from the germline V gene are SEHNR and FQNEAQ (reference sequence). CDR3 sequence: CASSPSGLAGPRTYNEQFF. In DNA, the CDR3 is TGTGCCAGCAGCCCAAGTGGACTAGCGGGACCCCGAACCTACAATGAGCAGTTCTTC.

J is TRBJ2-1 and V is TRBV19, with 7 bases fitting TRBD2. Losses at the gene ends were 7 bases for V and 2 bases for J; bases not matched to a gene: 8. CDR3 length equals 15 residues. CDR1 and CDR2 (germline): LNHDA, SQIVND (reference sequence). CDR3 protein: CASTTSRGAYNEQFF. CDR3 DNA sequence: TGTGCCAGTACGACTAGCAGAGGAGCCTACAATGAGCAGTTCTTC.

The V gene is TRBV6-2 or TRBV6-3, the J gene TRBJ1-1, with 7 bases aligning to TRBD1. CDR1 MNHEY and CDR2 SVGEGT come from the germline V gene. V lost 5 bases to trimming and J lost 2 bases; unmatched junction nucleotides: 5. The CDR3 consists of 14 residues. The CDR3 here is CASSNRDRNTEAFF. The CDR3, as DNA: TGTGCCAGCAGTAACCGGGACAGAAACACTGAAGCTTTCTTT.

V usage is TRBV6-2 or TRBV6-3 and J usage is TRBJ1-2; the D gene is possibly TRBD1 (5 bases). The length of the CDR3 is 15 residues. Germline CDR1 is MNHEY and CDR2 is SVGEGT. The ends were cut back, 2 bases at V and 6 bases at J, with 16 bases in the middle. As DNA, the CDR3 is TGTGCCAGCAGTTACGCGACAGCCAGATTTGATGGCTACACCTTC. This translates into CASSYATARFDGYTF.

The chain carries TRBV12-3 or TRBV12-4 and TRBJ1-4, with D unclear. This CDR3 is 13 amino acids long. Trimming left V 7 bases short and J 7 bases short, with 13 bases between. The CDR3 is CASTKGGVEKLFF. CDR3 DNA: TGTGCCAGCACTAAGGGTGGTGTTGAAAAACTGTTTTTT.

This clone has just one count. The chain has TRBV7-9 and TRBJ1-2, with a tentative D call TRBD1 (6 bases). With 3 bases removed from V and 1 base from J, the gap between germline ends came to 12 bases. The CDR3 has 15 residues. The germline V gene has CDR1 SEHNR and CDR2 FQNEAQ (reference sequence). CDR3 coding DNA: TGTGCCAGCAGCTTGCGAGCAGGGGATAACTATGGCTACACCTTC. This codes for CASSLRAGDNYGYTF.

The rearrangement joins TRBV4-3 to TRBJ2-7; D gene ambiguous. The CDR3 covers 13 residues. Germline V gene sequence: CDR1 LGHNA, CDR2 YSLEER. V was cut by 1 base and J by 0 bases, with 4 bases left in between. The CDR3 sequence is CASSQGTSYEQYF. In DNA, the CDR3 is TGCGCCAGCAGCCAAGGGACCTCCTACGAGCAGTACTTC.

The V gene is TRBV28, the J gene TRBJ1-1; D remains ambiguous. Germline V gene lookup returns CDR1 MDHEN and CDR2 SYDVKM. V shed 5 bases and J shed 4 bases, with 14 bases lying between them. The CDR3 extends over 14 amino acids. In nucleotides, the CDR3 is TGTGCCAGCAGTAGTTCTCGGCTGATCACTGAAGCTTTCTTT. Translating gives CASSSSRLITEAFF.